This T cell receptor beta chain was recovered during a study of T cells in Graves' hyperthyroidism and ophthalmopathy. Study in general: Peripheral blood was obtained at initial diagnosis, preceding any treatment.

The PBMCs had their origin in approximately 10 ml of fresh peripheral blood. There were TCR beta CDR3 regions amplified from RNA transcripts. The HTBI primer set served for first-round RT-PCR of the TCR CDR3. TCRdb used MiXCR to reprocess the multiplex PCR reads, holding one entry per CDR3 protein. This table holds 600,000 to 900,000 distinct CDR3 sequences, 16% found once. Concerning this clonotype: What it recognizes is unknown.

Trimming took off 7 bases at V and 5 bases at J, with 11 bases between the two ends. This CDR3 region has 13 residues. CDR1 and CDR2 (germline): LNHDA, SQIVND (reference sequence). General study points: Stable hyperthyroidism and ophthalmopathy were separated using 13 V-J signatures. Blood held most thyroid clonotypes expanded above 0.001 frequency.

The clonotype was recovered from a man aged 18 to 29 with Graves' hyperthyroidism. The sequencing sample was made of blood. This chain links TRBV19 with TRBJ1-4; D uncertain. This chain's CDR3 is CASKERENEKLFF. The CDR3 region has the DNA TGTGCCAGTAAGGAACGGGAGAATGAAAAACTGTTTTTT.